The 4 T cell receptor beta chains reported below all come from one sample, sequenced in a study of identical twins. Via MiXCR, TCRdb re-called the 5' RACE reads, giving one row per CDR3 protein. The sample lists hundreds of thousands of distinct CDR3 sequences, 8.6% occurring once. These data were likewise used in another study, on yellow fever vaccine responses in identical twins.

The sequencing sample was made of PBMCs. These TCRs come from a woman under 30 in good health.

Only a few counts were recorded for this clonotype. The chain uses TRBV20-1 and TRBJ2-5, with 8 bases fitting TRBD2. With 7 bases clipped from V and 2 bases from J, the junction kept 12 bases outside the gene matches. The CDR3 is 15 residues long. Germline V gives CDR1 DFQATT, CDR2 SNEGSKA (reference sequence). This CDR3 reads CSVQRGIGRQETQYF. Here the CDR3 DNA reads TGCAGTGTACAGCGGGGGATTGGTAGGCAAGAGACCCAGTACTTC.

This clonotype was picked up a small number of times. This rearrangement joins TRBV9 to TRBJ2-3, with 7 bases aligning to TRBD2. V lost 3 bases, J lost 1 base, and 11 bases stayed unmatched. CDR1 SGDLS and CDR2 YYNGEE come from the germline V gene. The CDR3 contains 17 residues. DNA for the CDR3: TGTGCCAGCAGCGAGGGGATTCGGGACTACCGCACAGATACGCAGTATTTT. This sequence encodes CASSEGIRDYRTDTQYF.

This clonotype has just a few counts. The V gene is TRBV3-1, the J gene TRBJ2-3; D call uncertain. Germline V gives CDR1 LGHDT, CDR2 YNNKEL (reference sequence). The CDR3 length is 12 residues. With 3 bases removed from V and 9 bases from J, the gap between germline ends came to 10 bases. CDR3 residues: CASSHLHDTQYF. The CDR3 DNA reads TGTGCCAGCAGCCACCTACATGACACGCAGTATTTT.

The rearrangement joins TRBV5-1 to TRBJ2-7; 9 bases map to TRBD1. Germline V gene sequence: CDR1 SGHRS, CDR2 YFSETQ. This CDR3 region has 15 residues. Unmatched junction bases numbered 7, after V lost 4 bases and J lost 2 bases. CDR3: CASSVDGTGPYEQYF. The CDR3 DNA reads TGCGCCAGCAGCGTGGATGGGACAGGGCCCTACGAGCAGTACTTC.